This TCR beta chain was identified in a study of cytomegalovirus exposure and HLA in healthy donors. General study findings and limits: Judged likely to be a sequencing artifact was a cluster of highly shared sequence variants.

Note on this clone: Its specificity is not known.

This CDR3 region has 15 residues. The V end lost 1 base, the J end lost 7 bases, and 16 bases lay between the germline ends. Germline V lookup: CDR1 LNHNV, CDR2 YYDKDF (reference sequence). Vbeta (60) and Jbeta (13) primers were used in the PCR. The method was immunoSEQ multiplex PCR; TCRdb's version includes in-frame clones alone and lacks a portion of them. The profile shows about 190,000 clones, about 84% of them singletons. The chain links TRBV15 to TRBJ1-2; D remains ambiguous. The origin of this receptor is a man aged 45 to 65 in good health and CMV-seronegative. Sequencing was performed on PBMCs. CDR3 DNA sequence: TGTGCCACCAGCAGAGGAACCGGAAGTGAGGCTGGCTACACCTTC. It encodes CATSRGTGSEAGYTF. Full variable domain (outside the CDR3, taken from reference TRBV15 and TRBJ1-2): DAMVIQNPRYQVTQFGKPVTLSCSQTLNHNVMYWYQQKSSQAPKLLFHYYDKDFNNEADTPDNFQSRRPNTSFCFLDIRSPGLGDTAMYLCATSRGTGSEAGYTFGSGTRLTVV.